The 30 T cell receptor beta chains reported below all come from one sample, sequenced in a study of T cell clonality in common variable immunodeficiency. The table came from immunoSEQ multiplex PCR; TCRdb's copy has only in-frame clones and leaves some out. This sample has tens of thousands of clones, each found more than once. Sequencing used peripheral blood mononuclear cells. The receptors come from a person aged 18 to 70 in good health.

This clone has just a few counts. The read terminates 3 residues before the CDR3 end, so the remaining end is supplied by the germline J gene. The chain carries TRBV20-1 and TRBJ2-7, with D possibly matching TRBD1 (6 bases). V lost 7 bases to trimming and J lost 3 bases, with 13 bases between them. CDR1 and CDR2 (germline): DFQATT, SNEGSKA (reference sequence). CDR3 length: 12 residues. The CDR3 here is CSGGLGHYEQYF. The sequenced CDR3 bases are TGCAGTGGGGGTTTGGGACACTACGAG.

This clone was seen only a few times. The read is 3 residues too short to cover the CDR3 end, so that end is filled in from the germline J gene. The chain uses TRBV5-4 and TRBJ2-7, with 10 bases identical to TRBD2. Germline V gene lookup returns CDR1 SGHNT and CDR2 YYREEE (reference sequence). J lost 5 bases, V lost 0 bases, and 5 bases had no gene match. The CDR3 spans 15 residues. CDR3 loop: CASSLVEREGDEQYF. CDR3 DNA (partial): TGTGCCAGCAGCTTGGTTGAGCGGGAGGGAGACGAG. The full variable domain, with the rest looked up from reference TRBV5-4 and TRBJ2-7, is ETGVTQSPTHLIKTRGQQVTLRCSSQSGHNTVSWYQQALGQGPQFIFQYYREEENGRGNFPPRFSGLQFPNYSSELNVNALELDDSALYLCASSLVEREGDEQYFGPGTRLTVT.

In this sample, this clone turned up many times. The observed sequence ends 3 residues before the CDR3 terminus, with the missing tail filled in from the germline J gene. The chain carries TRBV20-1 and TRBJ2-3; 8 bases are shared with TRBD2. V dropped 6 bases and J dropped 5; count of bases not matched to a gene: 19. The CDR3 has 17 amino acids. Germline values: CDR1 DFQATT, CDR2 SNEGSKA (reference sequence). The part of the CDR3 DNA that was read is TGCAGTGCCGAATCGGTTGAGCGAGCGGGGGTTCGAGATACG. Encoded protein: CSAESVERAGVRDT. The full-length CDR3 reads as CSAESVERAGVRDTQYF.

CDR3 in amino acids: CASRKQVHQPQYF. The CDR3 bases that were read are TGTGCCAGCCGGAAACAGGTTCATCAGCCG. The chain is built from TRBV19 and TRBJ2-3; TRBD1 is a possible D gene (5 bases). The read terminates 3 residues before the CDR3 end, so the remaining end is supplied by the germline J gene. This CDR3 has 13 amino acids. Germline V CDR1 and CDR2: LNHDA, SQIVND (reference sequence).

This clone has a count of ten or more. The read stops 3 residues short of the end of the CDR3; the missing end is completed from the germline J gene. V usage is TRBV7-2 and J usage is TRBJ2-5, with D possibly being TRBD2 (6 bases). The length of the CDR3 is 15 residues. The V and J ends lost 4 bases and 0 bases respectively, with 12 bases between them. Per germline, CDR1 SGHTA and CDR2 FQGNSA. Incomplete CDR3 DNA: TGTGCCAGCAGCTCCCGGGGGTGGTACCAAGAGACC. It specifies CASSSRGWYQET. The entire CDR3 sequence reads CASSSRGWYQETQYF. The entire variable domain, with the rest obtained from reference TRBV7-2 and TRBJ2-5, is as follows: GAGVSQSPSNKVTEKGKDVELRCDPISGHTALYWYRQSLGQGLEFLIYFQGNSAPDKSGLPSDRFSAERTGGSVSTLTIQRTQQEDSAVYLCASSSRGWYQETQYFGPGTRLLVL.

This clone came up a few times. The CDR3 end is not reached by the read, which stops 3 residues before it; the germline J gene fills it in. This chain uses TRBV11-3 with TRBJ2-7; D is unresolved. This CDR3 comprises 12 residues. V lost 0 bases, J lost 5 bases, and 5 bases lay in between. Germline CDR1 and CDR2: SGHNT and YENEEA. Partial CDR3 DNA: TGTGCCAGCAGCTTAGAGGCAGACGAG. Its translation: CASSLEADE. The whole CDR3 is CASSLEADEQYF.

This clone was found many times. The read gets to within 3 residues of the CDR3 end, and the germline J gene fills in the rest. The J gene is TRBJ2-1, the V gene TRBV29-1; D perhaps matches TRBD1 (5 bases). This CDR3 has 13 residues. Germline V lookup: CDR1 SQVTM, CDR2 ANQGSEA. The V end lost 8 bases, the J end lost 7 bases, and 18 bases lay between the germline ends. CDR3 DNA, as far as it was read: TGCAGCCATTCAGGGATTCTAAAAAATGAG. It is translated as CSHSGILKNE. The whole CDR3 sequence is CSHSGILKNEQFF.

The covered CDR3 bases are TGTGCCAGCAGCCCCCTACTAGTCTACAATGAC. It translates to CASSPLLVYND. The entire CDR3 sequence reads CASSPLLVYNDYTF. The rearrangement joins TRBV7-2 to TRBJ1-2; D ambiguous. The CDR3 end is not reached by the read, which stops 3 residues before it; the germline J gene fills it in. The CDR3 consists of 14 residues. Per germline, CDR1 SGHTA and CDR2 FQGNSA.

This clone occurred many times. The read comes to an end 3 residues before the CDR3 does, leaving the germline J gene to fill in the end. This sequence joins TRBV5-1 and TRBJ2-1; D is ambiguous. CDR1 is SGHRS and CDR2 is YFSETQ in the germline V gene. The CDR3 spans 13 residues. The ends were cut back, 0 bases at V and 5 bases at J, with 6 bases in the middle. CDR3 bases read: TGCGCCAGCAGCTTGGGGCAGGACAATGAG. Protein: CASSLGQDNE. The entire CDR3 reads CASSLGQDNEQFF.

This clone was counted many times. The read comes to an end 3 residues before the CDR3 does, leaving the germline J gene to fill in the end. This rearrangement joins TRBV18 to TRBJ1-5, with a weak D call TRBD1 (6 bases). The CDR3 length is 15 residues. V lost 3 bases and J lost 4, with 13 bases in between. CDR1 is KGHSH and CDR2 is LQKENI in the germline V gene. The CDR3 bases that were read are TGTGCCAGCTCACCGGGGGCGCTCCCTAATCAGCCC. Its protein is CASSPGALPNQP. The full CDR3 sequence reads CASSPGALPNQPQHF.

The table lists this clone with many counts. The CDR3 end is not reached by the read, which stops 3 residues before it; the germline J gene fills it in. This chain connects TRBV19 to TRBJ1-5; 8 nucleotides align to TRBD1. Germline V gene lookup returns CDR1 LNHDA and CDR2 SQIVND (reference sequence). V was pared by 6 bases and J by 5 bases, with 6 bases of the junction left unmatched. This CDR3 has 14 amino acids. Partial CDR3 DNA: TGTGCCAGTAGCCGACAGGGGTTAGATCAGCCC. It codes for CASSRQGLDQP. The entire CDR3 is CASSRQGLDQPQHF.

This clone was observed many times. The missing CDR3 end, 3 residues past where the read stops, is filled in from the germline J gene. This chain links TRBV5-4 with TRBJ2-2; TRBD2 might be the D (5 bases). The V end was cut by 0 bases, the J end by 1 base, with 10 bases between. This CDR3 comprises 16 residues. CDR1 and CDR2 (germline): SGHNT, YYREEE (reference sequence). CDR3: CASSLGASRNTGELFF. The covered CDR3 bases are TGTGCCAGCAGCTTGGGCGCTAGCAGGAACACCGGGGAG. Variable domain in full (rest from reference TRBV5-4 and TRBJ2-2): ETGVTQSPTHLIKTRGQQVTLRCSSQSGHNTVSWYQQALGQGPQFIFQYYREEENGRGNFPPRFSGLQFPNYSSELNVNALELDDSALYLCASSLGASRNTGELFFGEGSRLTVL.

About this clone: The missing CDR3 end, 3 residues past where the read stops, is filled in from the germline J gene. This chain connects TRBV18 to TRBJ1-3, with no clear D. From germline, CDR1 is KGHSH and CDR2 LQKENI. The CDR3 totals 13 residues. Between the trimmed V and J ends, which lost 6 bases and 4 bases, there was a span of 10 bases. CDR3 protein: CASSPARGNTIYF. The CDR3 bases that were read are TGTGCCAGCTCCCCCGCAAGGGGAAACACC.

This clone was seen many times. The read halts 3 residues ahead of the CDR3 end, with the missing end drawn from the germline J gene. The V gene is TRBV18, the J gene TRBJ2-7; weak D call: TRBD1 (6 bases). CDR3 size: 16 residues. Trimming left V 0 bases short and J 5 bases short, with 17 bases between. Germline CDR1 is KGHSH and CDR2 is LQKENI. CDR3 bases read: TGTGCCAGCTCACCACCGATAGGGGGAGCTTGGCACGAG. Protein: CASSPPIGGAWHE. The CDR3 in full is CASSPPIGGAWHEQYF. The full variable domain, its missing parts supplied by reference TRBV18 and TRBJ2-7, is NAGVMQNPRHLVRRRGQEARLRCSPMKGHSHVYWYRQLPEEGLKFMVYLQKENIIDESGMPKERFSAEFPKEGPSILRIQQVVRGDSAAYFCASSPPIGGAWHEQYFGPGTRLTVT.

This clone was detected ten times or more. The read halts 3 residues ahead of the CDR3 end, with the missing end drawn from the germline J gene. This chain joins TRBV20-1 and TRBJ1-2, with 7 bases fitting TRBD1. This CDR3 spans 16 amino acids. V lost 6 bases, J lost 0 bases, and 13 bases stayed unmatched. The germline V gene encodes CDR1 DFQATT and CDR2 SNEGSKA (reference sequence). The CDR3 bases that were read are TGCAGTGCCACACCGGCCGGGACAGCTTCTAACTATGGC. As protein: CSATPAGTASNYG. The full CDR3 sequence reads CSATPAGTASNYGYTF.

At least ten counts were recorded for this clone. The read terminates 3 residues before the CDR3 end, so the remaining end is supplied by the germline J gene. The V gene is TRBV19, the J gene TRBJ2-3; D unresolved. Germline CDR1 is LNHDA and CDR2 is SQIVND (reference sequence). This CDR3 contains 15 residues. V was pared by 3 bases and J by 2 bases, with 12 bases between. The sequenced CDR3 bases are TGTGCCAGTAGTATTTCCCAGGAGCCCACAGATACG. This gives the protein CASSISQEPTDT. The CDR3 in full is CASSISQEPTDTQYF.

The table lists this clone with many counts. The missing CDR3 end, 3 residues past where the read stops, is filled in from the germline J gene. This rearrangement joins TRBV28 to TRBJ2-5; 7 positions agree with TRBD1. J gave up 2 bases and V 5 bases, and 8 bases lay outside the gene matches. This CDR3 has 15 amino acids. Germline CDR1 and CDR2: MDHEN and SYDVKM. The part of the CDR3 DNA that was read is TGTGCCAGCAGTCATGGGGGACAGCTTCAAGAGACC. Translating gives CASSHGGQLQET. The full CDR3 protein is CASSHGGQLQETQYF. The full variable domain, with the rest looked up from reference TRBV28 and TRBJ2-5, is DVKVTQSSRYLVKRTGEKVFLECVQDMDHENMFWYRQDPGLGLRLIYFSYDVKMKEKGDIPEGYSVSREKKERFSLILESASTNQTSMYLCASSHGGQLQETQYFGPGTRLLVL.

This clone was counted at least ten times. The read ends 3 residues early relative to the CDR3; the germline J gene fills the gap. The chain carries TRBV5-1 and TRBJ2-2, with 7 bases lining up with TRBD1. Germline V CDR1 and CDR2: SGHRS, YFSETQ. The CDR3 is 15 residues long. The V segment lost 4 bases and the J segment 5 bases; nucleotides outside the gene matches: 8. The DNA read from the CDR3 is TGCGCCAGCAGCCTGGAACAGGGGCAAACCGGGGAG. This encodes CASSLEQGQTGE. The complete CDR3 sequence is CASSLEQGQTGELFF. Complete variable domain (other parts from reference TRBV5-1 and TRBJ2-2): KAGVTQTPRYLIKTRGQQVTLSCSPISGHRSVSWYQQTPGQGLQFLFEYFSETQRNKGNFPGRFSGRQFSNSRSEMNVSTLELGDSALYLCASSLEQGQTGELFFGEGSRLTVL.

This clone came up a few times. A single base separates this from a much larger clone, so it may be a read error. The read halts 3 residues ahead of the CDR3 end, with the missing end drawn from the germline J gene. The rearrangement links TRBV19 to TRBJ1-5, with 7 bases that match TRBD1. The ends lost 4 bases at V and 9 bases at J; junction bases unmatched: 9. Germline loops: CDR1 LNHDA, CDR2 SQIVND (reference sequence). The CDR3 covers 14 residues. CDR3 bases read: TGTGCCAGTAGTACCTTCGGCAGACAGGGGCCC. Translated, it gives CASSTFGRQGP. The whole CDR3 sequence is CASSTFGRQGPQHF.

This clone occurred many times. Coverage ceases 3 residues before the CDR3 finishes, and the germline J gene fills in the end. The chain is built from TRBV6-1 and TRBJ1-4; D is unclear. CDR3 size: 13 residues. In germline, CDR1 is MNHNS, CDR2 SASEGT. Trimming took off 1 base at V and 8 bases at J, with 8 bases between the two ends. CDR3 in amino acids: CASSEEGWEKLFF. The covered CDR3 bases are TGTGCCAGCAGTGAAGAGGGCTGGGAAAAA.

This clone has only a few counts. With the read ending 3 residues before the CDR3 end, the germline J gene is used to fill in that end. The chain employs TRBV18 and TRBJ2-4; TRBD2 is a possible D gene (5 bases). The CDR3 has 15 amino acids. Germline CDR1 is KGHSH and CDR2 is LQKENI. The CDR3: CASSPNLETDYGQYF. The sequenced CDR3 bases are TGTGCCAGCTCACCCAACCTCGAGACTGACTATGGT.

This clone was seen many times. The CDR3 end is not reached by the read, which stops 3 residues before it; the germline J gene fills it in. The chain recombines TRBV5-1 with TRBJ2-7; 8 nucleotides match TRBD2. CDR3 length: 15 residues. The V gene end was trimmed by 4 bases and the J gene end by 5 bases; junction bases not matched to a gene: 11. Looked up from germline, CDR1 is SGHRS and CDR2 is YFSETQ. The CDR3 region is CASSTIAGQNNEQYF. The part of the CDR3 DNA that was read is TGCGCCAGCAGCACCATAGCGGGGCAAAATAACGAG.

This clone was recorded many times. The observed sequence ends 3 residues before the CDR3 terminus, with the missing tail filled in from the germline J gene. This chain links TRBV5-1 with TRBJ2-2; possible D gene TRBD1, 5 bases. The CDR3 extends over 14 amino acids. Germline assignment: CDR1 SGHRS and CDR2 YFSETQ. CDR3 DNA, as far as it was read: TGCGCCAGCAGCTTAACAGGTTTGAATGAAAAG. It codes for CASSLTGLNEK. The full CDR3 protein reads CASSLTGLNEKLFF.

In this sample, this clone turned up many times. The read ends 3 residues before the CDR3 terminus; that terminus is restored from the germline J gene. The J gene is TRBJ1-2, the V gene TRBV6-1; D perhaps matches TRBD1 (5 bases). This CDR3 spans 12 amino acids. Germline V gives CDR1 MNHNS, CDR2 SASEGT. The CDR3 DNA, read in part, is TGTGCCAGCAGTGAAGATTCAGGGTCT. It specifies CASSEDSGS. The whole CDR3 is CASSEDSGSYTF.

As regards this clone: From the germline J gene comes the end of the CDR3, since the read stops 3 residues before it. This rearrangement joins TRBV5-1 to TRBJ2-3, with D maybe TRBD2 (6 bases). Germline lookup yields CDR1 SGHRS and CDR2 YFSETQ. The CDR3 is made up of 13 amino acids. Here the CDR3 reads CASSAGNVETQYF. The part of the CDR3 DNA that was read is TGCGCCAGCAGTGCGGGAAATGTGGAGACG.

The table lists this clone with many counts. The CDR3 is cut off 3 residues early in the read; its end comes from the germline J gene. This rearrangement joins TRBV28 to TRBJ1-2; a possible D gene is TRBD1 (5 bases). The V gene's germline CDR1 is MDHEN and CDR2 SYDVKM. The CDR3 contains 15 residues. Deletions cut 0 bases from V and 0 bases from J, with 8 bases between. The DNA read from the CDR3 is TGTGCCAGCAGTTTATGGGCAGGGACTAACTATGGC. Its translation: CASSLWAGTNYG. The whole CDR3 is CASSLWAGTNYGYTF.

This clone appeared many times. The read gets to within 3 residues of the CDR3 end, and the germline J gene fills in the rest. The chain uses TRBV6-1 and TRBJ2-7; 7 bases match TRBD2. The CDR3 consists of 14 residues. The ends lost 2 bases at V and 4 bases at J; junction bases unmatched: 5. CDR1 and CDR2 (germline): MNHNS, SASEGT. CDR3 loop: CASSESGKRYEQYF. CDR3 DNA (partial): TGTGCCAGCAGTGAAAGCGGGAAGCGGTACGAG.

This clone was seen ten or more times. The sequence runs out 3 residues before the end of the CDR3; the remainder is reconstructed from the germline J gene. V gene TRBV29-1 combines with J gene TRBJ2-3; no firm D call. This CDR3 comprises 13 residues. Germline assignment: CDR1 SQVTM and CDR2 ANQGSEA. V dropped 3 bases and J dropped 0 bases, with 7 bases sitting between them. CDR3 DNA (partial): TGCAGCGTTGATGGCGGCAGCACAGATACG. Protein product: CSVDGGSTDT. The entire CDR3 protein reads CSVDGGSTDTQYF.

The table lists this clone with a few counts. The missing CDR3 end, 3 residues past where the read stops, is filled in from the germline J gene. The rearrangement uses TRBV19 and TRBJ1-2; TRBD1 is a possible D gene (5 bases). The germline CDR1 and CDR2 sequences are LNHDA and SQIVND (reference sequence). This CDR3 spans 15 amino acids. The DNA read from the CDR3 is TGTGCCAGTAGTATAGCCCTGGGGGGAGGCTACGAC. The encoded protein is CASSIALGGGYD. The entire CDR3 protein is CASSIALGGGYDYTF.

This clone showed up many times. The missing CDR3 end, 3 residues past where the read stops, is filled in from the germline J gene. The J gene is TRBJ2-7, the V gene TRBV28, with 10 bases lining up with TRBD2. The CDR3 spans 16 residues. Trimming cost V 4 bases and J 4 bases; bases outside gene matches: 10. Germline CDR1 is MDHEN and CDR2 is SYDVKM. CDR3 amino acids: CASSSFHLAGEYEQYF. The sequenced part of the CDR3 DNA is TGTGCCAGCAGTTCCTTTCATCTAGCGGGGGAGTACGAG. The full variable domain, in which reference TRBV28 and TRBJ2-7 provide the parts outside the CDR3, is DVKVTQSSRYLVKRTGEKVFLECVQDMDHENMFWYRQDPGLGLRLIYFSYDVKMKEKGDIPEGYSVSREKKERFSLILESASTNQTSMYLCASSSFHLAGEYEQYFGPGTRLTVT.